Below are 8 T cell receptor beta chains sequenced from a single sample in a study of blood T cell repertoires in COVID-19 (dated by TCRdb to the early 2020s). Library method: the immunoSEQ multiplex PCR assay. The table comes from immuneACCESS by way of TCRdb, which keeps in-frame sequences with V and J called. Part of the clones is missing from these tables; in studies checked, under half for an unresolved V gene and the rest for unknown reasons. The sample table holds roughly 250,000 clones, of which 75% to 90% were seen once. The ten top clones hold 0.87% of the sample. The sequenced sample consisted of PBMCs or T cells enriched from blood (not recorded which). These receptors were obtained from a man aged 50-59 years who had been exposed to COVID-19.

The chain is built from TRBV7-9 and TRBJ2-7; TRBD1 aligns across 7 bases. Germline values: CDR1 SEHNR, CDR2 FQNEAQ (reference sequence). The CDR3 is 13 amino acids. J was trimmed by 4 bases and V by 3 bases; bases with no gene match: 3. CDR3 in amino acids: CASSLDRRYEQYV. The CDR3 nucleotides read TGTGCCAGCAGCTTGGACAGGAGGTACGAGCAGTACGTC.

V and J are TRBV19 and TRBJ2-7; 7 bases align to TRBD1. Germline lookup yields CDR1 LNHDA and CDR2 SQIVND (reference sequence). With V trimmed by 5 bases and J by 2 bases, 9 bases remained unmatched. The CDR3 loop spans 15 amino acids. The CDR3: CASSLRGQHTYEQYF. The CDR3 DNA reads as TGTGCCAGTAGTCTCAGGGGACAGCACACCTACGAGCAGTACTTC.

The chain couples TRBV5-1 to TRBJ2-3; 10 bases are shared with TRBD2. V was clipped by 4 bases and J by 4 bases; unmatched bases: 3. The CDR3 covers 14 residues. The V gene's germline CDR1 is SGHRS and CDR2 YFSETQ. CDR3 nucleotides: TGCGCCAGCAGCGCCGGGACTAGCGCAGATACGCAGTATTTT. It translates to CASSAGTSADTQYF.

This chain joins TRBV6-1 and TRBJ1-5; TRBD1 might be the D (5 bases). Between the trimmed V and J ends, which lost 4 bases and 5 bases, there was a span of 18 bases. The germline gives CDR1 MNHNS, CDR2 SASEGT. The length of the CDR3 is 16 residues. CDR3 in amino acids: CASSGSRPGWHQPQHF. The CDR3 coding sequence is TGTGCCAGCAGTGGTTCTCGGCCAGGGTGGCATCAGCCCCAGCATTTT.

The chain is built from TRBV10-2 and TRBJ1-1; tentatively, D is TRBD1 (6 bases). The CDR3 consists of 12 residues. The V end lost 6 bases, the J end lost 4 bases, and 9 bases lay between the germline ends. Germline V gene lookup returns CDR1 WSHSY and CDR2 SAAADI. In DNA, the CDR3 is TGCGCCAGCAGCGTAGGGGGCACTGAAGCTTTCTTT. Its translation is CASSVGGTEAFF.

The V gene is TRBV5-4, the J gene TRBJ1-1, with no clear D. Trimming pared 4 bases from V and 4 bases from J, leaving 8 bases between. Germline V gene data show CDR1 as SGHNT and CDR2 as YYREEE (reference sequence). CDR3 size: 12 residues. This chain's CDR3 is CASSITATEAFF. CDR3 nucleotides: TGTGCCAGCAGCATTACAGCCACTGAAGCTTTCTTT.

The chain couples TRBV28 to TRBJ1-6; no reliable D call. CDR1 and CDR2 from the germline V gene are MDHEN and SYDVKM. The V gene lost 7 bases and the J gene lost 4 bases, with 5 bases spanning the gap. The CDR3 runs to 12 residues. The CDR3 protein is CASTLYNSPLHF. The DNA of the CDR3 is TGTGCCAGCACCCTATATAATTCACCCCTCCACTTT.

The V and J genes are TRBV5-1 and TRBJ2-7; D is possibly TRBD2 (6 bases). V was cut by 2 bases and J by 1 base, with 22 bases left in between. Germline V gene sequence: CDR1 SGHRS, CDR2 YFSETQ. CDR3 length: 18 amino acids. In DNA form, the CDR3 reads TGCGCCAGCAGCTTAGGTACCGCTACCGGGAGTTGGTCCTACGAGCAGTACGTC. This translates into CASSLGTATGSWSYEQYV.